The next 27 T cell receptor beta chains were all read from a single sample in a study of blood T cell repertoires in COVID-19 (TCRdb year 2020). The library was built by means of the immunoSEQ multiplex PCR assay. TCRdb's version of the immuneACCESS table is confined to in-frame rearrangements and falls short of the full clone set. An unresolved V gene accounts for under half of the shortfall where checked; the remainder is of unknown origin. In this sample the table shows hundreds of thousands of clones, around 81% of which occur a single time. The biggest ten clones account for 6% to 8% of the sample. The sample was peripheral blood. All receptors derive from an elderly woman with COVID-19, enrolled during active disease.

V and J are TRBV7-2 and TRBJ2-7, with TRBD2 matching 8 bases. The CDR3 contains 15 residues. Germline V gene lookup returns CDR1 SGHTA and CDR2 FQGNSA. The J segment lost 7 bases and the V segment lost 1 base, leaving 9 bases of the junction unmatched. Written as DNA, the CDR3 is TGTGCCAGCAGCTTAGACAGCGGGGGTTCTCGGGAGCAGTACTTC. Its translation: CASSLDSGGSREQYF.

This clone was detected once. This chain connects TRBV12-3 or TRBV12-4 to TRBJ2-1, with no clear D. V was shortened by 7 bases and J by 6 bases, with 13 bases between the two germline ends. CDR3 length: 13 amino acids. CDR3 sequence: CASTTHESNEQFF. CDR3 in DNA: TGTGCCAGCACTACTCACGAGAGCAATGAGCAGTTCTTC.

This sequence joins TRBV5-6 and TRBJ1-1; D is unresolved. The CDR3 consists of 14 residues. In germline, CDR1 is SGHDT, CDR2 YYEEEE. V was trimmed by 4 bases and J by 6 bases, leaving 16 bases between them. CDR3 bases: TGTGCCAGCAGCCGCCCGGAGGGATGGTCTGAAGCTTTCTTT. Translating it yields CASSRPEGWSEAFF.

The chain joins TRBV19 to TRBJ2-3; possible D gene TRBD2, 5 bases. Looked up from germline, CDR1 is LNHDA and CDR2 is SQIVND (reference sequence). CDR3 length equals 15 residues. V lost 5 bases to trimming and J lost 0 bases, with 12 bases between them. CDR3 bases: TGTGCCAGTAGTCCTCTAGCTTTTAGCACAGATACGCAGTATTTT. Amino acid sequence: CASSPLAFSTDTQYF.

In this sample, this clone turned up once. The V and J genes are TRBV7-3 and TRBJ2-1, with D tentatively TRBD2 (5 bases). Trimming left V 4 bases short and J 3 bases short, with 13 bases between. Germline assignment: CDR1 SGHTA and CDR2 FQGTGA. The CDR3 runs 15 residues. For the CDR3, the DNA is TGTGCCAGCAGCTCGTCTCCTAGCTTCTACAATGAGCAGTTCTTC. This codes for CASSSSPSFYNEQFF.

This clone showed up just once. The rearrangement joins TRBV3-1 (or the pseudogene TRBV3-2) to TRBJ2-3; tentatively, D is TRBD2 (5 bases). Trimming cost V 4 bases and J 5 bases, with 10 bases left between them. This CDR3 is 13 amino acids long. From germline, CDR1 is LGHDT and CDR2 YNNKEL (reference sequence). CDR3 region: CASSPGLVDTQYF. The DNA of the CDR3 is TGTGCCAGCAGCCCCGGACTCGTAGATACGCAGTATTTT.

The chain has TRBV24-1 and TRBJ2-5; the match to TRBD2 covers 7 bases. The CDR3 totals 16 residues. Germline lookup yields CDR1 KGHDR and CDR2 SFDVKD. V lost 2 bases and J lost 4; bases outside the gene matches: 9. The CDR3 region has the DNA TGTGCCACCAGTGATTCCCGGGAGGTGGTTGGAGAGACCCAGTACTTC. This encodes CATSDSREVVGETQYF.

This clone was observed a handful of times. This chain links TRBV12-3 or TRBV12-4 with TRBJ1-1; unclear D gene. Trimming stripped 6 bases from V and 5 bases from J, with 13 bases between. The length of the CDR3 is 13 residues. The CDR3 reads CASSQPPGTEAFF. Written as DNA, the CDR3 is TGTGCCAGCAGCCAACCTCCGGGGACTGAAGCTTTCTTT.

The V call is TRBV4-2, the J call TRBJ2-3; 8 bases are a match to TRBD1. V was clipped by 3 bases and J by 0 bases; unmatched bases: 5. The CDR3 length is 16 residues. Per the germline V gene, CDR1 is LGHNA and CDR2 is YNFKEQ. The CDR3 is CASSQATGVSTDTQYF. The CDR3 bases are TGTGCCAGCAGCCAGGCGACAGGGGTTAGCACAGATACGCAGTATTTT.

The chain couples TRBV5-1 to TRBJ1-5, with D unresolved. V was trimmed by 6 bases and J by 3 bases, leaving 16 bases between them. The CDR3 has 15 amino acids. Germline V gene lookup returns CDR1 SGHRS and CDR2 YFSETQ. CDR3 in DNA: TGCGCCAGCACGCCGGAGGGCCTGAACAATCAGCCCCAGCATTTT. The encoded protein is CASTPEGLNNQPQHF.

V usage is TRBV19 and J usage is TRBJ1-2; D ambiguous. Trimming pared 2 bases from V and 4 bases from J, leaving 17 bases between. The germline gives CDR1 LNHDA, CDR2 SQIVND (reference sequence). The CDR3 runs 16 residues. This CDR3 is CASSIPSGGAIYGYTF. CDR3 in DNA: TGTGCCAGTAGTATACCGAGCGGTGGTGCAATCTATGGCTACACCTTC. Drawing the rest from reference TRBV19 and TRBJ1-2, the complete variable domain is DGGITQSPKYLFRKEGQNVTLSCEQNLNHDAMYWYRQDPGQGLRLIYYSQIVNDFQKGDIAEGYSVSREKKESFPLTVTSAQKNPTAFYLCASSIPSGGAIYGYTFGSGTRLTVV.

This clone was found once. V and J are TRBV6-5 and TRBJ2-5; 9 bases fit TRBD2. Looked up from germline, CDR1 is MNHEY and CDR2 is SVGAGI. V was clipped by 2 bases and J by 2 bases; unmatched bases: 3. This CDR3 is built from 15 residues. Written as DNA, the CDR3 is TGTGCCAGCAGTTACATCAGCGGGAGGCAAGAGACCCAGTACTTC. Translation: CASSYISGRQETQYF.

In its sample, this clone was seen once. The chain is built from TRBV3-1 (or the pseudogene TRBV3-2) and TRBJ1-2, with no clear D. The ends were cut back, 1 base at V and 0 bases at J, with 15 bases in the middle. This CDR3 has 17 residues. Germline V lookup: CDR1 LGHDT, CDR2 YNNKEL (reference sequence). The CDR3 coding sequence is TGTGCCAGCAGCCAAGGGTCAGGATTCCGAGCTAACTATGGCTACACCTTC. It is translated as CASSQGSGFRANYGYTF.

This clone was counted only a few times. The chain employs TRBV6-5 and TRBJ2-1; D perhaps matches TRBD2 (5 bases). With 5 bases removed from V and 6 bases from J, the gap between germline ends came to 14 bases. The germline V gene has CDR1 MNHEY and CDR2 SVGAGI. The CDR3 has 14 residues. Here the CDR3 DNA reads TGTGCCAGCAGTCCTCGGGATACTCGCAATGAGCAGTTCTTC. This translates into CASSPRDTRNEQFF.

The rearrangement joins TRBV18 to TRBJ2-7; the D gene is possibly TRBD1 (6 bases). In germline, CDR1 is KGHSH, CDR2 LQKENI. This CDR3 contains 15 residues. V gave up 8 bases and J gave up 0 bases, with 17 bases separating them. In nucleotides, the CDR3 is TGTGCCAGCGGGGTTACCGGGACAAGCTCCTACGAGCAGTACTTC. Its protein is CASGVTGTSSYEQYF.

DNA of the CDR3: TGTGCCAGCTCCCCTGGGAGCGGGAGTAAACAAGAGACCCAGTACTTC. It codes for CASSPGSGSKQETQYF. The genes are TRBV18 and TRBJ2-5, with TRBD2 identical over 8 bases. V lost 6 bases and J lost 2; bases outside the gene matches: 11. Germline CDR1 is KGHSH and CDR2 is LQKENI. CDR3 length: 16 amino acids. Full variable domain (outside the CDR3, taken from reference TRBV18 and TRBJ2-5): NAGVMQNPRHLVRRRGQEARLRCSPMKGHSHVYWYRQLPEEGLKFMVYLQKENIIDESGMPKERFSAEFPKEGPSILRIQQVVRGDSAAYFCASSPGSGSKQETQYFGPGTRLLVL.

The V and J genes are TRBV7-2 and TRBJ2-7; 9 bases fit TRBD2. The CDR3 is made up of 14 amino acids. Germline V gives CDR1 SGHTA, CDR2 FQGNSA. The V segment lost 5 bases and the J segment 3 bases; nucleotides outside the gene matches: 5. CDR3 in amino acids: CASSTSSGIYEQYF. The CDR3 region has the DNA TGTGCCAGCAGCACCTCTAGCGGGATCTACGAGCAGTACTTC.

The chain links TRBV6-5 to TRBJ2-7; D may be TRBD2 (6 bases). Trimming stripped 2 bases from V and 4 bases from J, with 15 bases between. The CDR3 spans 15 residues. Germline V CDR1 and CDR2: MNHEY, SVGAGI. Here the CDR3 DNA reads TGTGCCAGCAGTTACGCATCCGGAGGGGTTTACGAGCAGTACTTC. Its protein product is CASSYASGGVYEQYF.

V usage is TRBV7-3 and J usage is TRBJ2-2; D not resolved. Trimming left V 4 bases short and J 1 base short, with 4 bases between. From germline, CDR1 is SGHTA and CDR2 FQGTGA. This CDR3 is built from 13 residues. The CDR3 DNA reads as TGTGCCAGCAGCTCCAAGAACACCGGGGAGCTGTTTTTT. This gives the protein CASSSKNTGELFF.

CDR3 bases: TGTGCCAGCAGCCCAGCGATGGGAGGCTCTGGAAACACCATATATTTT. Amino acid sequence: CASSPAMGGSGNTIYF. The genes are TRBV7-9 and TRBJ1-3; D is ambiguous. V was trimmed by 5 bases and J by 0 bases, leaving 14 bases between them. This CDR3 is 16 amino acids long. Germline values: CDR1 SEHNR, CDR2 FQNEAQ (reference sequence). Full variable domain (remainder filled in from reference TRBV7-9 and TRBJ1-3): DTGVSQNPRHKITKRGQNVTFRCDPISEHNRLYWYRQTLGQGPEFLTYFQNEAQLEKSRLLSDRFSAERPKGSFSTLEIQRTEQGDSAMYLCASSPAMGGSGNTIYFGEGSWLTVV.

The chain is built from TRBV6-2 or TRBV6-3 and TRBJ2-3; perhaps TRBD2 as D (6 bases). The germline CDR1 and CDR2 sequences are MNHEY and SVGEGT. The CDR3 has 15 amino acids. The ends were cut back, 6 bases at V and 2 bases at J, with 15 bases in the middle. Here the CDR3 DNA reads TGTGCCAGCAGCCCCGGGGGACCAGACACAGATACGCAGTATTTT. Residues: CASSPGGPDTDTQYF.

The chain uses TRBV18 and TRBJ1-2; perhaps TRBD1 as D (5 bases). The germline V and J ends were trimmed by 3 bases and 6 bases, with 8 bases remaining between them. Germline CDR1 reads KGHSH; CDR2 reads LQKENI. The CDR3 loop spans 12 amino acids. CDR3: CASSPGHNGYTF. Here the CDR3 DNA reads TGTGCCAGCTCACCCGGACACAATGGCTACACCTTC.

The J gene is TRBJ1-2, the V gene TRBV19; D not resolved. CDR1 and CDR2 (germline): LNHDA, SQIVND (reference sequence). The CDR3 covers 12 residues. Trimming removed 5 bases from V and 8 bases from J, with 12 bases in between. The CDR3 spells CASSSGSDGYTF. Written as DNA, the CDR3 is TGTGCCAGTAGTTCGGGGAGTGACGGCTACACCTTC.

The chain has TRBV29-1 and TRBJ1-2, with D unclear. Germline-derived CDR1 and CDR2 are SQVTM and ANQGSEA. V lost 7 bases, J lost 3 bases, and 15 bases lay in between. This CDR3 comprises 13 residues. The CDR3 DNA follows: TGCAGCGGTTCCGAGGGAATCGACTATGGCTACACCTTC. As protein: CSGSEGIDYGYTF.

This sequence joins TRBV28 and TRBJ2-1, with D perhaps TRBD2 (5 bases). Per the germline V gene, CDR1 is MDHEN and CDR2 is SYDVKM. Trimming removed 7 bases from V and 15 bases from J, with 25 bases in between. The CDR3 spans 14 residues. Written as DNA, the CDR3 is TGTGCCAGCACCGAAAGGAGAGGGTGGCTTATCTGGTTCTTC. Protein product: CASTERRGWLIWFF.

In nucleotides, the CDR3 is TGTGCCAGCAGCCAAACTACTAACAATGAGCAGTTCTTC. This encodes CASSQTTNNEQFF. This chain joins TRBV7-2 and TRBJ2-1, with no clear D. The CDR3 loop spans 13 amino acids. Looked up from germline, CDR1 is SGHTA and CDR2 is FQGNSA. V shed 5 bases and J shed 5 bases, with 10 bases lying between them.

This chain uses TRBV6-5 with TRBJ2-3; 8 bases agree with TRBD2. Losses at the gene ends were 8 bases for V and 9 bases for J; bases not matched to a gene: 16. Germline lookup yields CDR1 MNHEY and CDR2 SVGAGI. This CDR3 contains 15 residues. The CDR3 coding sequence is TGTGCCAGCCTACTAAAGAGCGGGAGTCGTTCCACGCAGTATTTT. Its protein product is CASLLKSGSRSTQYF.